The T cell receptor (beta chain) under discussion was sequenced for a study of human T cells and chemical hapten exposure. For the study at large: DPC at 2% was the sensitizing agent, placed on roughly 2 cm by roughly 2 cm of upper inner arm skin. General study findings and limits: DPC sensitization produced no change in TCRs with frequency above 1 in 1000.

Ten or more counts support this clonotype. No antigen is known for it. Germline V gene data show CDR1 as KGHSH and CDR2 as LQKENI. This CDR3 has 13 residues. The V gene lost 4 bases and the J gene lost 1 base, with 7 bases spanning the gap. Time point reported: pre-sensitization, week 0. Treatment here: therapeutic diphenylcyclopropenone sensitization with weekly scalp DPC. Unique molecular identifiers were attached to individual cDNA molecules within the library. TCRdb re-called the RACE reads with MiXCR, one entry per CDR3 protein. The table has tens of thousands of distinct CDR3 sequences, roughly 12% seen once.

The origin of this receptor is a woman in her thirties with alopecia areata. Some clones in this sample may be carry-over from other donors' samples. The starting material was whole blood, obtained in connection with sensitization to the hapten diphenylcyclopropenone (DPC). This chain connects TRBV18 to TRBJ1-1; tentatively, D is TRBD1 (6 bases). The CDR3 region has the DNA TGTGCCAGCTCACAACAGGGGAACACTGAAGCTTTCTTT. It specifies CASSQQGNTEAFF.